This T cell receptor beta chain is from a study of tissue T cells after allogeneic stem cell transplantation. Study-wide findings and caveats: Only a limited share of tissue TCRs appeared in blood or spleen.

The method was immunoSEQ multiplex PCR; TCRdb's version includes in-frame clones alone and lacks a portion of them. The top ten clones hold roughly 9.6% of a sample with 4,500 to 5,000 clones, 32% of them seen once. CDR1 is NSHNY and CDR2 is SYGAGN in the germline V gene. V dropped 5 bases and J dropped 6; count of bases not matched to a gene: 8. CDR3 size: 14 residues. Specified time point: mouse harvest day 14 after allogeneic transplant. The graft held 10^6 splenic CD5+ T cells and 10^7 T-cell-depleted bone marrow cells. In regard to this clone: Its antigen is undetermined. Genes here carry mouse names. The CDR3 is cut off 1 residue early in the read; its end comes from the germline J gene.

Sequenced: skin. This clonotype was sampled from a female BALB/c mouse given C57BL/6 T cells with graft-versus-host disease after an allogeneic hematopoietic cell transplant. This chain links TRBV13-1 with TRBJ2-5, with 8 bases that match TRBD1. The CDR3 DNA, read in part, is TGTGCCAGCAGCCCTGAGCAGGGGGCCGACACCCAGTAC. It specifies CASSPEQGADTQY. The complete CDR3 sequence is CASSPEQGADTQYF.